Below are 10 T cell receptor beta chains sequenced from a single sample in a study of T-cell memory formation after mild COVID-19. TCRdb analysed the 5' RACE reads with MiXCR anew, one entry per CDR3 protein. The data hold around 430,000 distinct CDR3 sequences, with more than 15% observed a single time. The sample comprised PBMCs or a T cell subset sorted from them (not recorded which). The receptors here all came from a man aged 18 to 29 who had mild COVID-19 (a few samples of this study predate the infection). Cell type and time point are not known.

This clonotype was detected a few times. This chain connects TRBV3-1 to TRBJ1-3; D call uncertain. The CDR3 runs 16 residues. The germline CDR1 and CDR2 sequences are LGHDT and YNNKEL (reference sequence). V was clipped by 4 bases and J by 0 bases, with 13 bases between them. The CDR3 region has the DNA TGTGCCAGCAGCCCCCGGACGTACGACTCTGGAAACACCATATATTTT. Its protein product is CASSPRTYDSGNTIYF.

The V gene is TRBV7-2, the J gene TRBJ1-3, with D perhaps matching TRBD1 (6 bases). The V gene's germline CDR1 is SGHTA and CDR2 FQGNSA. The CDR3 totals 16 residues. The V gene lost 5 bases and the J gene lost 1 base, with 15 bases spanning the gap. The CDR3 DNA follows: TGTGCCAGCAGCCCAGTACAGGGAGGTTCTGGAAACACCATATATTTT. This sequence encodes CASSPVQGGSGNTIYF.

This clonotype came up a few times. This chain joins TRBV20-1 and TRBJ1-2, with unresolved D. The CDR3 spans 15 residues. Trimming pared 0 bases from V and 0 bases from J, leaving 11 bases between. Germline-derived CDR1 and CDR2 are DFQATT and SNEGSKA (reference sequence). CDR3 protein: CSARDYPLANYGYTF. CDR3 DNA: TGCAGTGCTAGAGACTACCCTCTAGCTAACTATGGCTACACCTTC.

This clonotype was found many times. For the CDR3, the DNA is TGTGCCAGCAGCTTAGCGTTCCCGGGACAGGGCTGGGGGACCGGGGAGCTGTTTTTT. Encoded protein: CASSLAFPGQGWGTGELFF. This rearrangement joins TRBV7-6 to TRBJ2-2, with TRBD1 matching over 9 bases. Germline trimming cut 0 bases from V and 5 bases from J; bases unmatched to any gene: 13. Germline V CDR1 and CDR2: SGHVS, FNYEAQ. The CDR3 covers 19 residues. The full variable domain, rest sourced from reference TRBV7-6 and TRBJ2-2, is GAGVSQSPRYKVTKRGQDVALRCDPISGHVSLYWYRQALGQGPEFLTYFNYEAQQDKSGLPNDRFSAERPEGSISTLTIQRTEQRDSAMYRCASSLAFPGQGWGTGELFFGEGSRLTVL.

This clonotype turned up a few times. This chain links TRBV20-1 with TRBJ2-7; perhaps D is TRBD1 or TRBD2 (5 bases each). CDR1 and CDR2 (germline): DFQATT, SNEGSKA (reference sequence). V was trimmed by 6 bases and J by 3 bases, leaving 18 bases between them. This CDR3 region has 14 residues. CDR3 DNA sequence: TGCAGTGCAAGATCTCGGGACCGCCTCTACGAGCAGTACTTC. This sequence encodes CSARSRDRLYEQYF.

This clonotype has only a few counts. The chain uses TRBV5-1 and TRBJ2-5; TRBD1 is a possible D gene (5 bases). With 3 bases removed from V and 4 bases from J, the gap between germline ends came to 19 bases. This CDR3 comprises 16 residues. CDR1 and CDR2 from the germline V gene are SGHRS and YFSETQ. The CDR3 nucleotides are TGCGCCAGCAGCTCGGACGGACAAGGCTTTGGAGAGACCCAGTACTTC. Its protein is CASSSDGQGFGETQYF.

This clonotype was seen a handful of times. The V call is TRBV15, the J call TRBJ1-4, with TRBD1 matching over 8 bases. Germline V CDR1 and CDR2: LNHNV, YYDKDF (reference sequence). The CDR3 contains 15 residues. Trimming at V came to 4 bases and at J to 8 bases, leaving 9 bases not matched to a gene. CDR3 loop: CATSIYRGEGEKLFF. Here the CDR3 DNA reads TGTGCCACCAGCATATACAGGGGGGAAGGAGAAAAACTGTTTTTT.

This clonotype was observed many times. The chain couples TRBV7-9 to TRBJ2-1; the D gene is possibly TRBD2 (6 bases). The CDR3 covers 12 residues. Germline V CDR1 and CDR2: SEHNR, FQNEAQ (reference sequence). V was clipped by 7 bases and J by 7 bases, with 11 bases between them. CDR3 amino acids: CASIRGGNEQFF. The CDR3 DNA reads as TGTGCCAGCATCCGTGGGGGGAATGAGCAGTTCTTC.

There are many counts of this clonotype. J is TRBJ2-1 and V is TRBV12-3 or TRBV12-4, with 9 bases that match TRBD1. With V trimmed by 4 bases and J by 3 bases, 4 bases remained unmatched. The CDR3 covers 15 residues. The DNA for the CDR3 is TGTGCCAGCAGTTCTCCGGGACAGGGCTACAATGAGCAGTTCTTC. It translates to CASSSPGQGYNEQFF.

This chain connects TRBV28 to TRBJ2-7; TRBD1 aligns across 7 bases. Germline CDR1 reads MDHEN; CDR2 reads SYDVKM. The CDR3 has 13 amino acids. V lost 6 bases to trimming and J lost 3 bases; unmatched junction nucleotides: 5. CDR3: CASRLGQVYEQYF. The CDR3 DNA reads TGTGCCAGCAGACTCGGACAGGTCTACGAGCAGTACTTC.